This T cell receptor beta chain was retrieved from a study of T cell responses to AZD1222 COVID-19 vaccine. Findings and caveats of the study: Spike regions recognized by vaccine-associated CD4 TCRs spanned the protein, led by 160-218 and 743-854.

Germline CDR1 is PRHDT and CDR2 is FYEKMQ (reference sequence). The CDR3 is 15 residues long. Unmatched junction bases numbered 3, after V lost 5 bases and J lost 0 bases. In the case of this clone: Its antigen remains unidentified.

Measured with immunoSEQ multiplex PCR; TCRdb has only the in-frame clones, and not every one. The sample lists fewer than 120,000 clones, 65% to 85% occurring once. Sequences were derived from peripheral blood, sampled on day 0 of AZD1222 vaccination. The V and J genes are TRBV13 and TRBJ2-7, with 11 bases matching TRBD2. The receptor was isolated from an adult in good health. Written as DNA, the CDR3 is TGTGCCAGCAGCCCAACTAGCGGGGGCTCCTACGAGCAGTACTTC. This encodes CASSPTSGGSYEQYF.